The 9 T cell receptor beta chains below come from one sample, sequenced in a study of T cell responses to AZD1222 COVID-19 vaccine. The table came from immunoSEQ multiplex PCR; TCRdb's copy has only in-frame clones and leaves some out. The sample yields more than 140,000 clones, approximately 88% seen once. The source was peripheral blood, collected on day 0 of MenACWY control vaccination. The receptors derive from an adult in good health.

The chain employs TRBV27 and TRBJ1-4; no reliable D call. This CDR3 spans 14 amino acids. Germline V gives CDR1 MNHEY, CDR2 SMNVEV (reference sequence). Trimming took 2 bases from V and 8 from J, leaving 12 bases between them. CDR3 nucleotide sequence: TGTGCCAGCAGTTTAGTGGGGTTTGACGAAAAACTGTTTTTT. It yields the protein CASSLVGFDEKLFF.

Only a few counts were recorded for this clone. This chain connects TRBV24-1 to TRBJ2-1; the D is unclear. The CDR3 is 11 residues long. The germline gives CDR1 KGHDR, CDR2 SFDVKD. Trimming removed 4 bases at V and 8 bases at J, with 5 bases between. CDR3 sequence reads: CATSEVHEQFF. The CDR3 region has the DNA TGTGCCACCAGTGAGGTCCATGAGCAGTTCTTC.

The J gene is TRBJ1-2, the V gene TRBV20-1; TRBD1 might be the D (6 bases). Trimming stripped 7 bases from V and 2 bases from J, with 8 bases between. The CDR3 sequence is 11 residues long. Per the germline V gene, CDR1 is DFQATT and CDR2 is SNEGSKA (reference sequence). The CDR3 loop is CSDRANYGYTF. The DNA for the CDR3 is TGCAGTGACAGGGCGAACTATGGCTACACCTTC.

The chain combines TRBV2 with TRBJ1-2, with D perhaps matching TRBD1 (5 bases). In germline, CDR1 is SNHLY, CDR2 FYNNEI. Trimming took off 8 bases at V and 4 bases at J, with 14 bases between the two ends. The CDR3 length is 13 residues. The CDR3 here is CASGSGRLYGYTF. As DNA, the CDR3 is TGTGCCAGCGGGTCGGGACGGCTCTATGGCTACACCTTC.

The chain employs TRBV24-1 and TRBJ1-1; D is uncertain. Trimming shortened V by 4 bases and J by 5 bases, and 10 bases separated the two germline ends. The CDR3 contains 13 residues. CDR1 is KGHDR, CDR2 SFDVKD, per germline. CDR3 region: CATSDGLGTEAFF. The CDR3 nucleotides read TGTGCCACCAGTGACGGACTGGGAACTGAAGCTTTCTTT.

The J gene is TRBJ2-7, the V gene TRBV6-7, with D perhaps assigned TRBD1 or TRBD2 (6 bases each). TRBV6-7 is placed among ORFs of uncertain function. The CDR3 loop spans 16 amino acids. The germline V and J ends were trimmed by 5 bases and 6 bases, with 23 bases remaining between them. The CDR3 spells CASSKQGMPNGGEQYF. The CDR3 DNA is TGTGCCAGCAGTAAACAGGGTATGCCCAACGGGGGCGAGCAGTACTTC.

With regard to this clone: The junction departs from the called germline gene at one end, perhaps through a read error. V gene TRBV10-1 combines with J gene TRBJ1-1, with 8 bases aligning to TRBD1. The CDR3 sequence is 14 residues long. The germline CDR1 and CDR2 sequences are WNHNN and SYGVQD (reference sequence). CDR3 residues: CARSRQGRRTEAFF. The CDR3 nucleotides read TGCGCCCGCAGTCGACAGGGGAGGAGGACTGAAGCTTTCTTT.

This clone was counted a single time. The rearrangement joins TRBV5-5 to TRBJ1-2, with TRBD1 matching over 8 bases. The junction had 4 bases not matched to a gene; V was cut back by 3 bases and J by 0 bases. From germline, CDR1 is SGHKS and CDR2 YYEKEE (reference sequence). This CDR3 has 15 amino acids. For the CDR3, the DNA is TGTGCCAGCAGCTGGGGGACAGGAGCTAACTATGGCTACACCTTC. Protein sequence: CASSWGTGANYGYTF. The full variable domain, rest sourced from reference TRBV5-5 and TRBJ1-2, is DAGVTQSPTHLIKTRGQQVTLRCSPISGHKSVSWYQQVLGQGPQFIFQYYEKEERGRGNFPDRFSARQFPNYSSELNVNALLLGDSALYLCASSWGTGANYGYTFGSGTRLTVV.

The J gene is TRBJ2-5, the V gene TRBV18; TRBD2 matches 7 bases. The CDR3 is 16 residues long. V trimming: 1 base; J trimming: 5 bases; junction bases outside the gene matches: 10. Germline assignment: CDR1 KGHSH and CDR2 LQKENI. For the CDR3, the DNA is TGTGCCAGCTCACCACAGGGAGGGTACACCCGGGAGACCCAGTACTTC. Translated: CASSPQGGYTRETQYF.